Presented here are 21 T cell receptor beta chains from one specimen sequenced in a study of cytomegalovirus exposure and HLA in healthy donors. In the PCR, 60 Vbeta and 13 Jbeta primers were used. Clones were sequenced by immunoSEQ multiplex PCR, and TCRdb holds only the in-frame ones, with some missing. The data show 80,000 to 100,000 clones, with approximately 82% seen just once and 3% to 4.5% held by the top ten. Sample: PBMCs. These receptors were taken from a female donor in good health and CMV-seropositive.

The rearrangement links TRBV27 to TRBJ1-1; tentative D call: TRBD1 (5 bases). V shed 3 bases and J shed 4 bases, with 12 bases lying between them. The length of the CDR3 is 14 residues. Looked up from germline, CDR1 is MNHEY and CDR2 is SMNVEV (reference sequence). CDR3 coding DNA: TGTGCCAGCAGTTTCTGGGGGGACCTCACTGAAGCTTTCTTT. This codes for CASSFWGDLTEAFF.

This chain connects TRBV2 to TRBJ1-5; tentative D call: TRBD1 (6 bases). The V and J ends lost 8 bases and 3 bases respectively, with 14 bases between them. The CDR3 loop spans 14 amino acids. CDR1 and CDR2 (germline): SNHLY, FYNNEI. CDR3 DNA: TGTGCCAGCCAGGACAGTGCTGACAATCAGCCCCAGCATTTT. This encodes CASQDSADNQPQHF. The full variable domain, rest sourced from reference TRBV2 and TRBJ1-5, is EPEVTQTPSHQVTQMGQEVILRCVPISNHLYFYWYRQILGQKVEFLVSFYNNEISEKSEIFDDQFSVERPDGSNFTLKIRSTKLEDSAMYFCASQDSADNQPQHFGDGTRLSIL.

The J gene is TRBJ2-5, the V gene TRBV6-6; TRBD2 aligns across 10 bases. Germline-derived CDR1 and CDR2 are MNHNY and SVGAGI (reference sequence). This CDR3 has 16 residues. The J segment lost 4 bases and the V segment lost 2 bases, leaving 7 bases of the junction unmatched. CDR3 residues: CASSYPVLAGIETQYF. For the CDR3, the DNA is TGTGCCAGCAGTTACCCGGTACTAGCGGGGATAGAGACCCAGTACTTC.

This chain links TRBV6-5 with TRBJ2-5; 8 nucleotides agree with TRBD1. Germline CDR1 reads MNHEY; CDR2 reads SVGAGI. This CDR3 is built from 15 residues. The trim removed 2 bases at V and 3 bases at J, leaving 5 bases unmatched. The CDR3: CASSYARQGKETQYF. For the CDR3, the DNA is TGTGCCAGCAGTTACGCCCGACAGGGGAAAGAGACCCAGTACTTC.

This clone has only one observation. V and J are TRBV10-3 and TRBJ1-5, with a possible D match to TRBD1 (5 bases). Germline V gene sequence: CDR1 ENHRY, CDR2 SYGVKD. CDR3 length: 17 residues. V was shortened by 0 bases and J by 2 bases, with 14 bases between the two germline ends. Here the CDR3 DNA reads TGTGCCATCAGTGAGTCATTTGCAGAAGGGGGCAATCAGCCCCAGCATTTT. The encoded protein is CAISESFAEGGNQPQHF.

This chain joins TRBV5-1 and TRBJ2-6, with 11 bases fitting TRBD1. V was pared by 0 bases and J by 0 bases, with 2 bases of the junction left unmatched. Per germline, CDR1 SGHRS and CDR2 YFSETQ. The CDR3 runs 18 residues. CDR3 in DNA: TGCGCCAGCAGCTTGGATGGGACAGGGGGCTCTGGGGCCAACGTCCTGACTTTC. Protein: CASSLDGTGGSGANVLTF. The whole variable domain, filled in from reference TRBV5-1 and TRBJ2-6, reads KAGVTQTPRYLIKTRGQQVTLSCSPISGHRSVSWYQQTPGQGLQFLFEYFSETQRNKGNFPGRFSGRQFSNSRSEMNVSTLELGDSALYLCASSLDGTGGSGANVLTFGAGSRLTVL.

This chain's CDR3 is CASSLEGYSNQPQHF. The CDR3 nucleotides read TGTGCCAGCAGCTTGGAGGGATATAGCAATCAGCCCCAGCATTTT. The genes are TRBV7-2 and TRBJ1-5; D is uncertain. V gave up 3 bases and J gave up 0 bases, with 9 bases separating them. This CDR3 has 15 amino acids. CDR1 is SGHTA, CDR2 FQGNSA, per germline.

The gene calls are TRBV5-1 and TRBJ2-3; 8 bases line up with TRBD2. The junction had 10 bases not matched to a gene; V was cut back by 4 bases and J by 0 bases. The CDR3 is 17 amino acids. Looked up from germline, CDR1 is SGHRS and CDR2 is YFSETQ. CDR3 residues: CASSLGLSGGSTDTQYF. CDR3 bases: TGCGCCAGCAGCCTCGGGTTGAGCGGGGGAAGCACAGATACGCAGTATTTT.

This chain uses TRBV7-8 with TRBJ1-1; no clear D. The CDR3 runs to 12 residues. V was clipped by 1 base and J by 7 bases, with 7 bases between them. Per germline, CDR1 SGHVS and CDR2 FQNEAQ. The CDR3 DNA reads TGTGCCAGCAGCTTAGGGTTCAGTGAAGCTTTCTTT. Translating gives CASSLGFSEAFF.

This clone was observed a few times. The J gene is TRBJ1-2, the V gene TRBV16, with unresolved D. Germline CDR1 reads KGHSY; CDR2 reads FQNENV. The CDR3 is made up of 16 amino acids. The ends were cut back, 0 bases at V and 7 bases at J, with 18 bases in the middle. CDR3 amino acids: CASSQSERLVSGGYTF. Here the CDR3 DNA reads TGTGCCAGCAGCCAATCTGAGAGGCTCGTTTCTGGTGGCTACACCTTC.

This clone was detected only a few times. This chain joins TRBV19 and TRBJ2-4, with 15 nucleotides matching TRBD2. The CDR3 has 21 amino acids. J gave up 1 base and V 5 bases, and 15 bases lay outside the gene matches. Per germline, CDR1 LNHDA and CDR2 SQIVND (reference sequence). The CDR3 spells CASSLGLAGGIPLMAKNIQYF. The DNA for the CDR3 is TGTGCCAGTAGTCTGGGACTAGCGGGGGGTATCCCTCTCATGGCCAAAAACATTCAGTACTTC.

In its sample, this clone was seen a few times. This chain connects TRBV6-5 to TRBJ2-7, with TRBD2 matching over 8 bases. The J segment lost 2 bases and the V segment lost 5 bases, leaving 5 bases of the junction unmatched. Germline V gene data show CDR1 as MNHEY and CDR2 as SVGAGI. The CDR3 spans 14 residues. The CDR3 is CASSPSGRPYEQYF. The CDR3 coding sequence is TGTGCCAGCAGTCCTAGCGGGCGGCCCTACGAGCAGTACTTC.

This chain uses TRBV10-3 with TRBJ1-2; D is ambiguous. Germline V gene lookup returns CDR1 ENHRY and CDR2 SYGVKD. Trimming stripped 2 bases from V and 4 bases from J, with 8 bases between. This CDR3 is 13 amino acids long. The CDR3 sequence: CAISEEVRYGYTF. The CDR3, as DNA: TGTGCCATCAGTGAGGAGGTCCGCTATGGCTACACCTTC.

The chain has TRBV5-1 and TRBJ1-1; D unclear. Germline CDR1 and CDR2: SGHRS and YFSETQ. The CDR3 contains 12 residues. Trimming left V 4 bases short and J 7 bases short, with 11 bases between. In DNA, the CDR3 is TGCGCCAGCAGCGTGGACGGGTTTGAAGCTTTCTTT. This encodes CASSVDGFEAFF.

The genes are TRBV6-5 and TRBJ1-2, with a possible D match to TRBD1 (6 bases). This CDR3 has 14 residues. Trimming took off 6 bases at V and 2 bases at J, with 13 bases between the two ends. CDR1 MNHEY and CDR2 SVGAGI come from the germline V gene. CDR3 DNA sequence: TGTGCCAGCAGCGATCCAGGGGCCAACTATGGCTACACCTTC. Amino acid sequence: CASSDPGANYGYTF.

V and J are TRBV12-5 and TRBJ2-2; TRBD1 might be the D (5 bases). Deletions cut 6 bases from V and 4 bases from J, with 12 bases between. Looked up from germline, CDR1 is LGHNT and CDR2 is FRNRAP. This CDR3 region has 14 residues. The CDR3 here is CASGLGQPTGELFF. The DNA of the CDR3 is TGTGCTAGTGGCCTGGGGCAGCCCACCGGGGAGCTGTTTTTT.

CDR3 sequence reads: CASSYGALSRNEQYF. CDR3 bases: TGTGCCAGCAGTTACGGGGCTCTATCGCGCAACGAGCAGTACTTC. J is TRBJ2-7 and V is TRBV6-5; D is perhaps TRBD1 (5 bases). The CDR3 runs 15 residues. CDR1 MNHEY and CDR2 SVGAGI come from the germline V gene. V dropped 2 bases and J dropped 5 bases, with 16 bases sitting between them.

V gene TRBV15 combines with J gene TRBJ1-4, with 7 positions matching TRBD1. This CDR3 region has 15 residues. V lost 0 bases to trimming and J lost 8 bases; unmatched junction nucleotides: 6. The germline V gene has CDR1 LNHNV and CDR2 YYDKDF (reference sequence). As DNA, the CDR3 is TGTGCCACCAGCAGAGAGGGGACAGTCGGCGAAAAACTGTTTTTT. Translated, it gives CATSREGTVGEKLFF.

The genes are TRBV6-5 and TRBJ1-1; no definite D call. This CDR3 has 14 amino acids. Deletions cut 2 bases from V and 1 base from J, with 8 bases between. Germline values: CDR1 MNHEY, CDR2 SVGAGI. CDR3: CASSYQRRNTEAFF. The CDR3 DNA follows: TGTGCCAGCAGTTACCAACGGAGGAACACTGAAGCTTTCTTT.

The chain couples TRBV9 to TRBJ2-3, with D perhaps TRBD1 (5 bases). The V gene's germline CDR1 is SGDLS and CDR2 YYNGEE. V was clipped by 3 bases and J by 4 bases, with 18 bases between them. The CDR3 contains 16 residues. DNA for the CDR3: TGTGCCAGCAGCGCTACAGCAGGCGACAGCCCAGATACGCAGTATTTT. Amino acids: CASSATAGDSPDTQYF.

The chain joins TRBV7-9 to TRBJ1-2, with D perhaps matching TRBD1 (5 bases). This CDR3 has 17 residues. Germline V CDR1 and CDR2: SEHNR, FQNEAQ (reference sequence). Trimming took 1 base from V and 6 from J, leaving 21 bases between them. CDR3 in DNA: TGTGCCAGCAGCTTAGAGCCCAACAAGGACACTGGAGATGGCTACACCTTC. It translates to CASSLEPNKDTGDGYTF. Full variable domain (rest looked up from reference TRBV7-9 and TRBJ1-2): DTGVSQNPRHKITKRGQNVTFRCDPISEHNRLYWYRQTLGQGPEFLTYFQNEAQLEKSRLLSDRFSAERPKGSFSTLEIQRTEQGDSAMYLCASSLEPNKDTGDGYTFGSGTRLTVV.